This TCR beta chain is drawn from a study of T cell responses to AZD1222 COVID-19 vaccine. General study points: The study sampled repertoires only after the peak T cell response.

V lost 4 bases and J lost 8, with 17 bases in between. The CDR3 length is 15 residues. Germline V gene data show CDR1 as MGHRA and CDR2 as YSYEKL. The protocol was immunoSEQ multiplex PCR, while the TCRdb copy is restricted to in-frame clones and leaves out a portion. The sample has 120,000 or so clones, around 89% seen once; the top ten hold more than 2.5%. Note on this clone: As yet, its antigen is unknown.

Sequences were derived from peripheral blood, sampled on day 0 of AZD1222 vaccination. The receptor was isolated from an adult in good health. This chain uses TRBV4-1 with TRBJ1-4; weak D call: TRBD1 (6 bases). The CDR3: CASSLSGVVREKLFF. CDR3 nucleotide sequence: TGCGCCAGCAGCCTCTCAGGGGTGGTCCGGGAAAAACTGTTTTTT.